The next 23 T cell receptor beta chains were all read from a single sample in a study of esophageal squamous cell carcinoma under preoperative chemotherapy. Using its own MiXCR run on the PCR reads, TCRdb lists one record per CDR3 protein. The sample holds around 9,700 distinct CDR3 sequences, 63% seen once. The sample's time point: after preoperative PTX-NDP chemotherapy. This sample was obtained from a patient given preoperative chemotherapy. All receptors come from a human donor with esophageal squamous cell carcinoma. The donor label of this sample is uncertain.

In nucleotides, the CDR3 is TGTGCCAGCAGTGATTGGTCAGTAGAGACCCAGTACTTC. Translation: CASSDWSVETQYF. The chain links TRBV6-1 to TRBJ2-5; no reliable D call. CDR1 and CDR2 (germline): MNHNS, SASEGT. This CDR3 spans 13 amino acids. Trimming cost V 3 bases and J 4 bases, with 9 bases left between them.

On this clonotype itself: The junction differs from germline at one of its ends, possibly a read error. The genes are TRBV27 and TRBJ2-1; maybe TRBD2 (6 bases). Germline V lookup: CDR1 MNHEY, CDR2 SMNVEV (reference sequence). This CDR3 has 15 residues. The CDR3: CASGLEGSSYDAQFF. Written as DNA, the CDR3 is TGTGCCAGCGGTTTGGAGGGGAGCTCCTACGATGCGCAGTTCTTC.

V is TRBV27 and J is TRBJ2-7; 9 bases match TRBD1. CDR3 length equals 16 residues. The V segment lost 8 bases and the J segment 4 bases; nucleotides outside the gene matches: 15. Germline loops: CDR1 MNHEY, CDR2 SMNVEV (reference sequence). CDR3 in amino acids: CASDSAGTGSGYEQYF. The DNA of the CDR3 is TGTGCCAGCGATTCCGCCGGGACAGGGTCTGGTTACGAGCAGTACTTC.

As for this clonotype: An end of the junction does not agree with germline; a read error may underlie this. The chain joins TRBV6-1 to TRBJ2-3; D may match TRBD1 or TRBD2 (5 bases each). CDR1 and CDR2 from the germline V gene are MNHNS and SASEGT. The CDR3 runs to 13 residues. CDR3 loop: CASGAEGTETQYF. CDR3 DNA sequence: TGTGCCAGCGGGGCCGAGGGCACAGAGACGCAGTATTTT.

The chain employs TRBV6-1 and TRBJ2-5; possible D gene TRBD1, 6 bases. The CDR3 has 14 residues. The V gene lost 4 bases and the J gene lost 11 bases, with 20 bases spanning the gap. CDR1 is MNHNS, CDR2 SASEGT, per germline. CDR3 sequence reads: CASSGSRGRDEQYF. The DNA for the CDR3 is TGTGCCAGCAGTGGAAGCAGGGGTCGCGATGAGCAGTACTTC.

The rearrangement links TRBV7-2 to TRBJ2-4; 8 nucleotides match TRBD2. Germline CDR1 reads SGHTA; CDR2 reads FQGNSA. The CDR3 contains 12 residues. The CDR3 bases are TGTGTCGGGAGCTTAGATGCGGGGGGCCAGTACTTC. This codes for CVGSLDAGGQYF.

In the case of this clonotype: The junction departs from the called germline gene at one end, perhaps through a read error. This chain links TRBV6-1 with TRBJ2-1; D gene unclear. The CDR3 runs 12 residues. Germline V gene sequence: CDR1 MNHNS, CDR2 SASEGT. The CDR3 region is CASWASSNELFF. For the CDR3, the DNA is TGTGCCAGCTGGGCCAGCTCCAATGAGCTGTTTTTC.

A note on this clonotype: One junction end does not reproduce the germline sequence, and a read error may be involved. The gene calls are TRBV6-1 and TRBJ2-1, with D possibly being TRBD1 or TRBD2 (5 bases each). With the DNA end fitting TRBJ2-3 better, the J assignment may be wrong. CDR1 MNHNS and CDR2 SASEGT come from the germline V gene. The CDR3 is made up of 16 amino acids. The CDR3 region has the DNA TGTGCCAGCAGGGAACTTGGGGGACGCGACCCAGAGACGCAGTATTTT. This encodes CASRELGGRDPETQYF.

The genes are TRBV6-1 and TRBJ2-7, with 7 bases identical to TRBD2. CDR1 and CDR2 from the germline V gene are MNHNS and SASEGT. There are 13 residues in the CDR3. After removal of 9 bases from V and 7 bases from J, the junction contained 12 bases not matched to a gene. The DNA for the CDR3 is TGTGCCAGTGGGGGGAGGGAGTTTCGTGAGCAGTACTTC. This translates into CASGGREFREQYF.

In the case of this clonotype: Compared with germline, one end of the junction differs, possibly owing to a read error. This sequence joins TRBV27 and TRBJ2-3; 7 bases line up with TRBD1. The germline gives CDR1 MNHEY, CDR2 SMNVEV (reference sequence). The CDR3 has 16 amino acids. The CDR3 sequence: CASSLNLGGQPETQYF. The CDR3 bases are TGTGCCAGCAGTTTAAATTTAGGGGGACAGCCAGAGACGCAGTATTTC.

In regard to this clonotype: At one end the junction does not follow the germline gene, possibly because of a read error. The chain has TRBV6-1 and TRBJ2-1; the D is unclear. Germline assignment: CDR1 MNHNS and CDR2 SASEGT. This CDR3 is built from 12 residues. The CDR3: CARRIIYNAQFF. The DNA of the CDR3 is TGTGCCAGGAGGATTATCTACAATGCGCAGTTCTTC.

There are a few counts of this clonotype. The chain combines TRBV6-1 with TRBJ2-2; 8 nucleotides agree with TRBD2. The J call may be faulty, since TRBJ2-3 better matches the DNA end. This CDR3 is 22 amino acids long. Germline CDR1 MNHNS, CDR2 SASEGT. The CDR3 loop reads CASRGTKRGPGLAGVETGTQYF. In nucleotides, the CDR3 is TGTGCCAGCAGGGGGACTAAGCGGGGGCCGGGACTCGCGGGTGTGGAGACCGGGACGCAGTATTTT.

This clonotype was seen a handful of times. One end of the junction is discordant with germline, which a read error may explain. The chain links TRBV6-1 to TRBJ2-3; 10 bases line up with TRBD2. Germline-derived CDR1 and CDR2 are MNHNS and SASEGT. The CDR3 has 14 amino acids. The CDR3 nucleotides read TGTGCGGGCAGCGGGGGGGCCCGCCCCGATACGCAGTATTTC. Protein: CAGSGGARPDTQYF.

The V and J genes are TRBV6-1 and TRBJ2-1; D unresolved. Gene TRBJ2-7 matches the end of the DNA better, so the J call may be wrong. Germline CDR1 MNHNS, CDR2 SASEGT. The CDR3 sequence is 13 residues long. The CDR3 DNA follows: TGTGCCAGCAGTGAAGGGGCCCGAGATACGCAGTACTTC. As protein: CASSEGARDTQYF.

The chain is built from TRBV6-1 and TRBJ2-3; TRBD2 agrees at 14 bases. The CDR3 is made up of 22 amino acids. The V and J ends lost 6 bases and 1 base, in that order; junction bases with no gene match: 21. Germline V gene sequence: CDR1 MNHNS, CDR2 SASEGT. Here the CDR3 reads CASRGTKRGPGLAGVGTDTQYF. For the CDR3, the DNA is TGTGCCAGCAGGGGGACTAAGCGGGGGCCGGGACTAGCGGGAGTGGGCACAGATACGCAGTATTTT.

Remarks on this clonotype: Germline is not matched at one junction end, which may reflect a read error. The chain links TRBV7-6 to TRBJ2-1; D is possibly TRBD2 (7 bases). Germline CDR1 is SGHVS and CDR2 is FNYEAQ. The CDR3 extends over 16 amino acids. In DNA, the CDR3 is TGTGCCAGCGGGGGAATGGGGGGGGGGGACAAAGAGACGCAGTATTTC. It encodes CASGGMGGGDKETQYF.

This clonotype has only a few counts. This chain links TRBV6-1 with TRBJ2-7; 8 bases map to TRBD1. Losses at the gene ends were 3 bases for V and 5 bases for J; bases not matched to a gene: 9. The CDR3 runs to 15 residues. CDR1 MNHNS and CDR2 SASEGT come from the germline V gene. The CDR3 reads CASSEGRGRIHEQYF. CDR3 DNA: TGTGCCAGCAGTGAGGGCAGGGGGCGCATCCACGAGCAGTACTTC.

The rearrangement uses TRBV6-1 and TRBJ2-1, with a possible D match to TRBD1 (5 bases). The assigned J gene may be wrong: the sequence end matches TRBJ2-7 better. CDR3 length: 14 amino acids. Germline assignment: CDR1 MNHNS and CDR2 SASEGT. The CDR3 DNA follows: TGTGCCGGCACCCAGGGTGTCCCCACAACTAAGCAGTACTTC. It translates to CAGTQGVPTTKQYF.

The table lists this clonotype with a few counts. The gene calls are TRBV6-5 and TRBJ1-1, with D possibly TRBD1 on 6 matching bases. CDR1 MNHEY and CDR2 SVGAGI come from the germline V gene. V was shortened by 4 bases and J by 6 bases, with 12 bases between the two germline ends. This CDR3 is built from 13 residues. This chain's CDR3 is CASSSEGGAEAFF. CDR3 DNA sequence: TGTGCCAGCAGTTCCGAGGGGGGGGCTGAAGCTTTCTTT.

The rearrangement joins TRBV6-1 to TRBJ1-1, with D possibly matching TRBD1 (6 bases). The CDR3 is made up of 15 amino acids. V lost 6 bases and J lost 3, with 17 bases in between. The germline CDR1 and CDR2 sequences are MNHNS and SASEGT. The CDR3 is CASSRKGRQDTEAFF. Written as DNA, the CDR3 is TGTGCCAGCAGCCGGAAGGGACGACAGGACACTGAAGCTTTCTTT.

This clonotype was counted between two and nine times. The chain couples TRBV6-1 to TRBJ2-3; possibly TRBD1 or TRBD2 for D (5 bases each). The end of the DNA aligns better with TRBJ2-7, so the J call may be wrong. The CDR3 covers 16 residues. Germline loops: CDR1 MNHNS, CDR2 SASEGT. CDR3 coding DNA: TGTGCCAGCAGTGAGTTTGGGGGAAGCTACAAAGAGACGCAGTACTTC. Encoded protein: CASSEFGGSYKETQYF.

The rearrangement links TRBV6-1 to TRBJ2-5, with D maybe TRBD1 (6 bases). The CDR3 extends over 16 amino acids. CDR1 and CDR2 (germline): MNHNS, SASEGT. Trimming removed 6 bases from V and 3 bases from J, with 20 bases in between. The CDR3 DNA reads TGTGCCAGCAGGGAATTTGGGGGCCGTGACAAAGAGACCCAGTACTTC. Encoded protein: CASREFGGRDKETQYF.

The rearrangement links TRBV6-1 to TRBJ2-5; TRBD2 matches at 10 bases. The J call may be faulty, since TRBJ2-1 better matches the DNA end. There are 15 residues in the CDR3. Germline lookup yields CDR1 MNHNS and CDR2 SASEGT. CDR3 DNA sequence: TGTGCCAGCAGTAGTCTAGCGGGAGTGGGCTACGAGCAGTTCTTC. Its translation: CASSSLAGVGYEQFF.